This paragraph reports one T cell receptor (beta chain). TCRdb's table, derived via immunoSEQ multiplex PCR, lists solely in-frame clones and lacks some. This repertoire shows about 490,000 clones, over 75% found once; its top ten account for over 9.5%. These data belong to a study of shared clonotypes between healthy human individuals. The CDR3 loop spans 14 amino acids. Germline-derived CDR1 and CDR2 are KGHSH and LQKENI. The V end was cut by 4 bases, the J end by 4 bases, with 10 bases between. Sequencing input: PBMCs. This clonotype was obtained from a woman aged 40 to 49 in good health. Some clones in this sample may be carry-over from other donors' samples. The chain links TRBV18 to TRBJ1-4, with D tentatively TRBD1 (6 bases). The CDR3 is CASSRDNGNEKLFF. CDR3 DNA sequence: TGTGCCAGCTCACGGGACAATGGTAATGAAAAACTGTTTTTT.